These 9 T cell receptor beta chains were all obtained from the same sample, sequenced in a study of early T cells in non-severe SARS-CoV-2 infection. TCRdb re-called the 5' RACE reads through MiXCR, storing one row per CDR3 protein. The profile covers some 50,000 distinct CDR3 sequences, with about 4.2% appearing a single time and roughly 6% taken by the ten largest. Sequences were obtained from whole blood. The receptors come from an adult who was a healthcare worker with PCR-confirmed SARS-CoV-2 infection or an uninfected control (not recorded which).

This clonotype was picked up a small number of times. The CDR3 sequence: CATSVDGNQPQHF. The CDR3 nucleotides read TGTGCCACCAGTGTGGACGGCAATCAGCCCCAGCATTTT. J is TRBJ1-5 and V is TRBV24-1; D not resolved. Trimming left V 5 bases short and J 2 bases short, with 6 bases between. Looked up from germline, CDR1 is KGHDR and CDR2 is SFDVKD. The CDR3 runs 13 residues.

This clonotype has a count of ten or more. This chain uses TRBV28 with TRBJ2-7; maybe TRBD2 (5 bases). V was shortened by 3 bases and J by 3 bases, with 12 bases between the two germline ends. The CDR3 covers 14 residues. Germline loops: CDR1 MDHEN, CDR2 SYDVKM. The CDR3 spells CASSLEAEHYEQYF. The CDR3 DNA is TGTGCCAGCAGTTTGGAGGCCGAGCACTACGAGCAGTACTTC.

This clonotype was seen ten or more times. The chain employs TRBV6-5 and TRBJ2-3; D ambiguous. CDR3 length: 16 residues. The ends were cut back, 0 bases at V and 0 bases at J, with 10 bases in the middle. The germline gives CDR1 MNHEY, CDR2 SVGAGI. CDR3 nucleotide sequence: TGTGCCAGCAGTTACTCCGCAGATCCTAGCACAGATACGCAGTATTTT. Translating it yields CASSYSADPSTDTQYF.

This clonotype was counted many times. The V gene is TRBV3-1, the J gene TRBJ2-3, with D unresolved. Trimming cost V 1 base and J 4 bases, with 3 bases left between them. From germline, CDR1 is LGHDT and CDR2 YNNKEL (reference sequence). This CDR3 contains 12 residues. As DNA, the CDR3 is TGTGCCAGCAGCCAAGGGGCAGATACGCAGTATTTT. Encoded protein: CASSQGADTQYF.

The gene calls are TRBV7-9 and TRBJ2-3; D gene ambiguous. From germline, CDR1 is SEHNR and CDR2 FQNEAQ (reference sequence). V shed 2 bases and J shed 1 base, with 4 bases lying between them. This CDR3 has 13 amino acids. DNA for the CDR3: TGTGCCAGCAGCTTAAATCGCACAGATACGCAGTATTTT. This codes for CASSLNRTDTQYF.

This clonotype was counted ten times or more. This chain joins TRBV27 and TRBJ2-7; TRBD2 aligns across 11 bases. Per the germline V gene, CDR1 is MNHEY and CDR2 is SMNVEV (reference sequence). The CDR3 consists of 15 residues. V was clipped by 5 bases and J by 4 bases; unmatched bases: 7. In DNA form, the CDR3 reads TGTGCCAGCAGTAGAATAGCGGGGGGGCCGTACGAGCAGTACTTC. This encodes CASSRIAGGPYEQYF.

This clonotype was recorded at least ten times. The chain recombines TRBV20-1 with TRBJ2-5; 8 positions match TRBD2. The germline V gene encodes CDR1 DFQATT and CDR2 SNEGSKA (reference sequence). This CDR3 is built from 15 residues. Unmatched junction bases numbered 13, after V lost 5 bases and J lost 5 bases. DNA of the CDR3: TGCAGTGCTGGGACGACTAGCGACGGATTTGAGACCCAGTACTTC. Translation: CSAGTTSDGFETQYF.

This chain joins TRBV5-1 and TRBJ1-4; 8 positions agree with TRBD1. J lost 5 bases, V lost 1 base, and 1 base had no gene match. CDR1 is SGHRS and CDR2 is YFSETQ in the germline V gene. The CDR3 sequence is 14 residues long. The CDR3 DNA sequence: TGCGCCAGCAGCTTGACAGGGGGGAATGAAAAACTGTTTTTT. It specifies CASSLTGGNEKLFF.

This clonotype was detected many times. V usage is TRBV5-6 and J usage is TRBJ1-6; TRBD1 matches at 7 bases. Germline CDR1 and CDR2: SGHDT and YYEEEE. The V and J ends lost 1 base and 9 bases, in that order; junction bases with no gene match: 4. The CDR3 spans 14 residues. The CDR3 DNA reads as TGTGCCAGCAGCTTGTACAGGGGATTTTCACCCCTCCACTTT. Translating it yields CASSLYRGFSPLHF. Together with reference TRBV5-6 and TRBJ1-6, the CDR3 gives the full variable domain: DAGVTQSPTHLIKTRGQQVTLRCSPKSGHDTVSWYQQALGQGPQFIFQYYEEEERQRGNFPDRFSGHQFPNYSSELNVNALLLGDSALYLCASSLYRGFSPLHFGNGTRLTVT.